The 31 T cell receptor beta chains reported below all come from one sample, sequenced in a study of control samples from healthy donors and cancer patients (dated by TCRdb to about 2020). Libraries were prepared through the immunoSEQ multiplex PCR assay. TCRdb re-hosts the immuneACCESS table, in-frame sequences only. Its copies lack some clones; in the studies checked, an unresolved V gene accounts for under half of them, and the cause for the rest is not known. The sample table lists 100,000 to 150,000 clones, about 93% of them with a count of one. Together, the top ten hold around 2.3% of the sample. Sequencing was performed on blood. The receptor source for this set is a man aged 35 to 55 in good health.

The chain is built from TRBV7-6 and TRBJ2-5; the D is unclear. The CDR3 loop spans 12 amino acids. Trimming shortened V by 5 bases and J by 7 bases, and 11 bases separated the two germline ends. The germline V gene has CDR1 SGHVS and CDR2 FNYEAQ. For the CDR3, the DNA is TGTGCCAGCAGCCAGCAAGTTGGGACCCAGTACTTC. Its protein product is CASSQQVGTQYF.

The chain recombines TRBV5-3 with TRBJ2-7; D assignment may be TRBD1 or TRBD2 (5 bases each). TRBV5-3 is noted as an ORF with a role that remains uncertain. There are 15 residues in the CDR3. V was pared by 5 bases and J by 7 bases, with 22 bases between. CDR3 sequence reads: CARRPPAGRVREQYF. For the CDR3, the DNA is TGTGCCAGAAGACCCCCCGCGGGCAGGGTACGGGAGCAGTACTTC.

The chain carries TRBV6-5 and TRBJ2-2; TRBD1 agrees at 8 bases. Losses at the gene ends were 6 bases for V and 7 bases for J; bases not matched to a gene: 4. Germline CDR1 and CDR2: MNHEY and SVGAGI. The CDR3 is 13 amino acids. CDR3 amino acids: CASRPTGGGELFF. The CDR3 bases are TGTGCCAGCAGGCCCACAGGGGGCGGGGAGCTGTTTTTT.

The chain links TRBV7-3 to TRBJ2-3, with D unresolved. The V gene's germline CDR1 is SGHTA and CDR2 FQGTGA. Trimming took off 3 bases at V and 2 bases at J, with 6 bases between the two ends. The CDR3 is 13 residues long. The CDR3 loop is CASSLAITDTQYF. CDR3 DNA sequence: TGTGCCAGCAGCTTGGCTATCACAGATACGCAGTATTTT.

The chain uses TRBV12-3 or TRBV12-4 and TRBJ1-2; D may be TRBD1 (6 bases). This CDR3 comprises 13 residues. Trimming pared 6 bases from V and 3 bases from J, leaving 11 bases between. The chain's CDR3 is CASRAGAHYGYTF. The DNA of the CDR3 is TGTGCCAGCAGGGCAGGGGCTCACTATGGCTACACCTTC.

V is TRBV27 and J is TRBJ1-2; TRBD1 matches at 7 bases. This CDR3 has 15 residues. Looked up from germline, CDR1 is MNHEY and CDR2 is SMNVEV (reference sequence). V was pared by 1 base and J by 7 bases, with 9 bases of the junction left unmatched. This CDR3 reads CASSLWAGGTSGYTF. CDR3 in DNA: TGTGCCAGCAGTTTATGGGCAGGGGGAACCAGTGGCTACACCTTC.

In its sample, this clone was seen once. The chain combines TRBV4-2 with TRBJ2-3, with 10 bases fitting TRBD1. Trimming at V came to 4 bases and at J to 4 bases, leaving 11 bases not matched to a gene. The CDR3 totals 17 residues. Per germline, CDR1 LGHNA and CDR2 YNFKEQ. CDR3 DNA: TGTGCCAGCAGCCGGACAGGGGGGACTAGAGGCGCAGATACGCAGTATTTT. Its protein product is CASSRTGGTRGADTQYF.

The gene calls are TRBV24-1 and TRBJ1-2; D is undetermined. Germline assignment: CDR1 KGHDR and CDR2 SFDVKD. CDR3 size: 14 residues. V was trimmed by 3 bases and J by 6 bases, leaving 13 bases between them. CDR3 bases: TGTGCCACCAGTGATCGACTGGGAGTGGATGGCTACACCTTC. It codes for CATSDRLGVDGYTF.

The chain is built from TRBV6-9 and TRBJ1-2, with TRBD1 identical over 7 bases. The CDR3 contains 17 residues. Germline V lookup: CDR1 MNHGY, CDR2 SVAAGI. V was clipped by 9 bases and J by 4 bases; unmatched bases: 20. CDR3 region: CASSSDRTIKGRYGYTF. CDR3 sequence (DNA): TGTGCCAGTTCTTCGGACAGGACGATTAAAGGCCGCTATGGCTACACCTTC.

The chain is built from TRBV4-1 and TRBJ2-2; D is unclear. Per the germline V gene, CDR1 is MGHRA and CDR2 is YSYEKL. CDR3 length: 12 amino acids. The V end lost 3 bases, the J end lost 6 bases, and 5 bases lay between the germline ends. Here the CDR3 reads CASSQLSGELFF. CDR3 coding DNA: TGCGCCAGCAGCCAGTTATCCGGGGAGCTGTTTTTT.

V and J are TRBV6-5 and TRBJ2-2; D might be TRBD1 (6 bases). V was pared by 6 bases and J by 3 bases, with 8 bases between. The germline V gene has CDR1 MNHEY and CDR2 SVGAGI. CDR3 length: 13 residues. CDR3 DNA sequence: TGTGCCAGCAGGGGGGCATACACCGGGGAGCTGTTTTTT. This encodes CASRGAYTGELFF.

The rearrangement links TRBV5-8 to TRBJ1-1; D is unresolved. With 7 bases removed from V and 6 bases from J, the gap between germline ends came to 7 bases. CDR3 length equals 10 residues. Per the germline V gene, CDR1 is SGHTS and CDR2 is YDEGEE. The CDR3 spells CASGSAEAFF. The CDR3 coding sequence is TGTGCCAGCGGTTCTGCTGAAGCTTTCTTT.

The rearrangement joins TRBV4-2 to TRBJ2-5, with 10 bases identical to TRBD2. The germline V gene encodes CDR1 LGHNA and CDR2 YNFKEQ. The CDR3 consists of 15 residues. Trimming took 2 bases from V and 6 from J; bases not matched to a gene: 6. In DNA, the CDR3 is TGTGCCAGCAGCCAACTCAGCGGGGGGGCCCAGACCCAGTACTTC. Protein sequence: CASSQLSGGAQTQYF.

V is TRBV6-7 and J is TRBJ1-1, with D uncertain. TRBV6-7 is an ORF; its function is uncertain. The V end lost 4 bases, the J end lost 2 bases, and 11 bases lay between the germline ends. The CDR3 runs 14 residues. The CDR3 region has the DNA TGTGCCAGCAGTTCAGGACGGCTAAACACTGAAGCTTTCTTT. Amino acid sequence: CASSSGRLNTEAFF.

As concerns this clone: Mismatch with germline at one junction end may stem from a read error. This chain links TRBV3-1 (or the pseudogene TRBV3-2) with TRBJ1-2; 7 bases match TRBD1. The germline CDR1 and CDR2 sequences are LGHDT and YNNKEL (reference sequence). There are 12 residues in the CDR3. This chain's CDR3 is CASSQDKGQCLF. Here the CDR3 DNA reads TGTGCCAGCAGCCAAGATAAGGGACAGTGCTTGTTC.

V usage is TRBV7-2 and J usage is TRBJ1-2, with no clear D. In germline, CDR1 is SGHTA, CDR2 FQGNSA. V was pared by 2 bases and J by 4 bases, with 11 bases between. The CDR3 has 14 amino acids. As DNA, the CDR3 is TGTGCCAGCAGCTTACTGGTCGTGCCCTATGGCTACACCTTC. Its translation is CASSLLVVPYGYTF.

The chain is built from TRBV30 and TRBJ1-2, with TRBD1 as a possible D gene (5 bases). The CDR3 spans 12 residues. Germline V gene lookup returns CDR1 GTSNPN and CDR2 SVGIG (reference sequence). V lost 5 bases and J 1 base, leaving 8 bases between the germline ends. CDR3 sequence (DNA): TGTGCCTGGGGGGGACTTAACTATGGCTACACCTTC. It yields the protein CAWGGLNYGYTF.

The chain links TRBV28 to TRBJ2-1; 8 nucleotides align to TRBD2. The CDR3 has 14 residues. CDR1 and CDR2 (germline): MDHEN, SYDVKM. The V segment lost 8 bases and the J segment 8 bases; nucleotides outside the gene matches: 11. As DNA, the CDR3 is TGTGCCAGCGAAAGGGGGGGAGCGGGGGATGAGCAGTTCTTC. Translating it yields CASERGGAGDEQFF.

This chain uses TRBV2 with TRBJ1-5; tentative D call: TRBD1 (6 bases). The CDR3 has 15 residues. Germline V gene sequence: CDR1 SNHLY, CDR2 FYNNEI. The V and J ends lost 4 bases and 1 base respectively, with 11 bases between them. In DNA, the CDR3 is TGTGCCAGCAGTGGGGGGCCGACGAGCAATCAGCCCCAGCATTTT. It specifies CASSGGPTSNQPQHF.

This chain connects TRBV5-5 to TRBJ2-3; D may correspond to TRBD1 or TRBD2 (6 bases each). The length of the CDR3 is 16 residues. V was pared by 7 bases and J by 2 bases, with 20 bases between. Germline CDR1 is SGHKS and CDR2 is YYEKEE (reference sequence). The CDR3 DNA sequence: TGTGCCAGCTCCTTCTCTCGGGGGACACACACAGATACGCAGTATTTT. Translated: CASSFSRGTHTDTQYF.

The J gene is TRBJ2-5, the V gene TRBV12-3 or TRBV12-4, with D perhaps matching TRBD2 (6 bases). The V gene lost 3 bases and the J gene lost 7 bases, with 12 bases spanning the gap. This CDR3 contains 13 residues. CDR3 sequence (DNA): TGTGCCAGCAGTTTCTCGGGGGTGGGGACCCAGTACTTC. It translates to CASSFSGVGTQYF.

In this sample, this clone turned up once. CDR3 residues: CASGTQGAATGELFF. The CDR3 DNA reads as TGTGCTAGTGGTACCCAGGGGGCGGCCACCGGGGAGCTGTTTTTT. The chain couples TRBV12-5 to TRBJ2-2; 8 bases agree with TRBD1. Germline lookup yields CDR1 LGHNT and CDR2 FRNRAP. The CDR3 has 15 residues. The V gene end was trimmed by 5 bases and the J gene end by 4 bases; junction bases not matched to a gene: 6.

The rearrangement uses TRBV19 and TRBJ2-2; D remains ambiguous. The CDR3 contains 13 residues. Germline V gene sequence: CDR1 LNHDA, CDR2 SQIVND (reference sequence). The V end was cut by 7 bases, the J end by 4 bases, with 10 bases between. The CDR3 DNA reads TGTGCCAGTACGGGTAGCCCCACCGGGGAGCTGTTTTTT. The encoded protein is CASTGSPTGELFF.

The chain combines TRBV6-5 with TRBJ1-1; 7 bases match TRBD1. V dropped 5 bases and J dropped 5; count of bases not matched to a gene: 11. From germline, CDR1 is MNHEY and CDR2 SVGAGI. The CDR3 is made up of 15 amino acids. DNA of the CDR3: TGTGCCAGCAGTCGCAAAACAGGGGTACAGACTGAAGCTTTCTTT. Its translation is CASSRKTGVQTEAFF.

The chain uses TRBV14 and TRBJ1-3; D may be TRBD1 (5 bases). The CDR3 is 16 residues long. Trimming removed 2 bases at V and 2 bases at J, with 13 bases between. Looked up from germline, CDR1 is SGHDN and CDR2 is FVKESK. The CDR3 loop reads CASSQNWGQTGNTIYF. The CDR3 region has the DNA TGTGCCAGCAGCCAAAACTGGGGCCAAACTGGAAACACCATATATTTT.

V usage is TRBV28 and J usage is TRBJ1-2; D is ambiguous. Trimming cost V 6 bases and J 2 bases, with 10 bases left between them. This CDR3 has 13 residues. Looked up from germline, CDR1 is MDHEN and CDR2 is SYDVKM. In DNA, the CDR3 is TGTGCCAGCAGGGACGGGCGGAACTATGGCTACACCTTC. It translates to CASRDGRNYGYTF.

V and J are TRBV12-3 or TRBV12-4 and TRBJ1-1; no definite D call. Trimming cost V 3 bases and J 1 base, with 6 bases left between them. CDR3 length: 13 residues. This CDR3 is CASSFSQNTEAFF. CDR3 bases: TGTGCCAGCAGTTTTTCCCAGAACACTGAAGCTTTCTTT.

The chain joins TRBV7-8 to TRBJ1-1, with D unresolved. V lost 1 base, J lost 1 base, and 10 bases lay in between. Germline CDR1 and CDR2: SGHVS and FQNEAQ. The CDR3 contains 15 residues. CDR3 bases: TGTGCCAGCAGCTTAGTCTCTCTCTCGAACACTGAAGCTTTCTTT. Translating gives CASSLVSLSNTEAFF.

This chain connects TRBV5-1 to TRBJ2-2, with 10 nucleotides matching TRBD1. CDR3 length: 19 residues. V was pared by 0 bases and J by 1 base, with 9 bases of the junction left unmatched. Germline loops: CDR1 SGHRS, CDR2 YFSETQ. The chain's CDR3 is CASSLAMGQGKGNTGELFF. The CDR3, as DNA: TGCGCCAGCAGCTTGGCCATGGGACAGGGGAAGGGGAACACCGGGGAGCTGTTTTTT.

With regard to this clone: The sample carries other DNA sequences with the same CDR3. This chain connects TRBV28 to TRBJ1-4; 8 nucleotides align to TRBD1. CDR3 length: 15 residues. J gave up 8 bases and V 6 bases, and 11 bases lay outside the gene matches. CDR1 and CDR2 (germline): MDHEN, SYDVKM. The CDR3 sequence is CASSMGTGVGEKLFF. The CDR3 DNA sequence: TGTGCCAGCAGCATGGGGACAGGAGTGGGAGAAAAACTGTTTTTT.

The chain has TRBV5-1 and TRBJ1-1; D is ambiguous. Trimming took 0 bases from V and 1 from J, leaving 16 bases between them. The germline V gene encodes CDR1 SGHRS and CDR2 YFSETQ. The CDR3 is made up of 17 amino acids. The CDR3: CASSLGGIGSENTEAFF. The CDR3 DNA sequence: TGCGCCAGCAGCTTGGGAGGGATAGGGAGTGAGAACACTGAAGCTTTCTTT.